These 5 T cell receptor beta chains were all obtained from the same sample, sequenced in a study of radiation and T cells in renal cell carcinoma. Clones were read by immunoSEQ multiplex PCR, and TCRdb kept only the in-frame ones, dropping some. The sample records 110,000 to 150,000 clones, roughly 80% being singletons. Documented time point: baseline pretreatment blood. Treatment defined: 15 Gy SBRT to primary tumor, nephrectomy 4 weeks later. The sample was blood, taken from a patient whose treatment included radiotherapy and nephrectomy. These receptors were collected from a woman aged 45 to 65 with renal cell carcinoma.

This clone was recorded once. CDR3 loop: CATKIGWDTEAFF. The DNA of the CDR3 is TGTGCCACCAAAATCGGGTGGGACACTGAAGCTTTCTTT. The chain recombines TRBV15 with TRBJ1-1; D gene unclear. Trimming left V 7 bases short and J 3 bases short, with 12 bases between. CDR3 length: 13 residues. Germline CDR1 reads LNHNV; CDR2 reads YYDKDF (reference sequence).

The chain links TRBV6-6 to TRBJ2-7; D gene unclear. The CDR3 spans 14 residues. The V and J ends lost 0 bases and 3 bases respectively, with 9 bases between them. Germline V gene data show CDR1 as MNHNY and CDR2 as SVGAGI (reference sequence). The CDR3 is CASSYSRWDYEQYF. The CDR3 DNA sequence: TGTGCCAGCAGTTACTCGAGGTGGGACTACGAGCAGTACTTC.

CDR3 DNA: TGTGCCAGCAGTTACTCGGGGGTCGGGGAGCTGTTTTTT. It specifies CASSYSGVGELFF. V is TRBV6-6 and J is TRBJ2-2; either TRBD1 or TRBD2 may fit D (5 bases each). Germline lookup yields CDR1 MNHNY and CDR2 SVGAGI (reference sequence). There are 13 residues in the CDR3. V was clipped by 0 bases and J by 7 bases, with 6 bases between them.

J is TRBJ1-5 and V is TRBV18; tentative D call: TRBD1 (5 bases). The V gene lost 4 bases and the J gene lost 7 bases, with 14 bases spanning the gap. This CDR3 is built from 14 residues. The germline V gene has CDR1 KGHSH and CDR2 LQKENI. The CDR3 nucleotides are TGTGCCAGCTCACAGCAGGGAACATGGCAGCCCCAGCATTTT. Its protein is CASSQQGTWQPQHF.

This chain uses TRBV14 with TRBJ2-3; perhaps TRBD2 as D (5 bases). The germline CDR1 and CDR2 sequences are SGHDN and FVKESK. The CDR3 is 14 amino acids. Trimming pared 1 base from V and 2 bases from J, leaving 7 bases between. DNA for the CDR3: TGTGCCAGCAGCCAAGGGAGGCACACAGATACGCAGTATTTT. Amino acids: CASSQGRHTDTQYF.